The T cell receptor (beta chain) described here comes from a study of cytomegalovirus exposure and HLA in healthy donors. Whole-study context: Early on, a data release was issued that held roughly 84 million unique TCRs from HLA-typed donors.

Both 60 Vbeta primers and 13 Jbeta primers went into the PCR. Some clones are missing from TCRdb's copy, which holds only in-frame ones; the method was immunoSEQ multiplex PCR. The data hold around 200,000 clones, with about 59% observed a single time. This CDR3 comprises 19 residues. This TCR was recovered from a middle-aged man in good health and CMV-seronegative. Sequenced input: PBMCs. The rearrangement links TRBV12-2 to TRBJ2-5; TRBD2 is taken as the D call from the table, unchecked against the DNA. TRBV12-2 is a pseudogene segment. CDR3 in amino acids: CASRSIQLAGGPGEETQYF. The DNA of the CDR3 is TGTGCAAGTCGCTCCATCCAACTAGCGGGAGGGCCGGGTGAAGAGACCCAGTACTTC.